The 30 T cell receptor beta chains in this list originate from one sample, sequenced in a study of identical twins. A single record per CDR3 protein comes from TCRdb applying MiXCR to the 5' RACE reads. The sample consists of 500,000 or so distinct CDR3 sequences, 20% to 25% of them appearing once. Separately, the same data were catalogued under a study of T cells expressing NK-cell markers.

The sequenced sample consisted of CD4+ T cells sorted from blood. Receptor source: a woman younger than 30 in good health.

The rearrangement links TRBV9 to TRBJ2-7; 11 bases map to TRBD1. The CDR3 runs 16 residues. Germline V gene data show CDR1 as SGDLS and CDR2 as YYNGEE. J lost 2 bases, V lost 0 bases, and 4 bases had no gene match. CDR3 sequence (DNA): TGTGCCAGCAGCGTAGCTGGGACAGGGGGAGCCTACGAGCAGTACTTC. Translated, it gives CASSVAGTGGAYEQYF.

This clonotype was seen a few times. The rearrangement joins TRBV10-3 to TRBJ2-3; TRBD2 matches 8 bases. This CDR3 is built from 16 residues. The germline V gene has CDR1 ENHRY and CDR2 SYGVKD. Trimming at V came to 8 bases and at J to 0 bases, leaving 10 bases not matched to a gene. CDR3 nucleotide sequence: TGTGCCATCGCCAGCGGGGGCCCAGGGAGCACAGATACGCAGTATTTT. Its protein product is CAIASGGPGSTDTQYF.

The chain carries TRBV7-2 and TRBJ1-3; the D gene is possibly TRBD1 (5 bases). Germline CDR1 reads SGHTA; CDR2 reads FQGNSA. This CDR3 has 17 amino acids. V lost 2 bases and J 0 bases, leaving 14 bases between the germline ends. CDR3 coding DNA: TGTGCCAGCAGCTTAACAACGACAGCGAGCTCTGGAAACACCATATATTTT. It specifies CASSLTTTASSGNTIYF.

V usage is TRBV10-3 and J usage is TRBJ1-4, with TRBD1 identical over 10 bases. This CDR3 is built from 16 residues. Per the germline V gene, CDR1 is ENHRY and CDR2 is SYGVKD. V shed 4 bases and J 8 bases; nucleotides not matched to a gene: 10. CDR3 sequence (DNA): TGTGCCATCAGTGCCCCGGACAGGGGGTTGGAAGAAAAACTGTTTTTT. Its translation: CAISAPDRGLEEKLFF.

There are a few counts of this clonotype. This chain connects TRBV5-1 to TRBJ2-3, with TRBD2 matching 9 bases. The CDR3 is 18 amino acids. J was trimmed by 4 bases and V by 0 bases; bases with no gene match: 12. The germline V gene encodes CDR1 SGHRS and CDR2 YFSETQ. This CDR3 reads CASSLEASGKPRADTQYF. The CDR3 DNA sequence: TGCGCCAGCAGCTTGGAGGCTAGCGGGAAACCGAGGGCAGATACGCAGTATTTT.

This clonotype appeared a few times. This chain uses TRBV12-3 or TRBV12-4 with TRBJ2-6, with no clear D. This CDR3 contains 12 residues. Deletions cut 6 bases from V and 9 bases from J, with 9 bases between. The CDR3 loop is CASSPDGNVLTF. The DNA of the CDR3 is TGTGCCAGCAGCCCGGACGGCAACGTCCTGACTTTC.

This clonotype was found a few times. The V gene is TRBV10-3, the J gene TRBJ1-5, with D unresolved. Germline CDR1 and CDR2: ENHRY and SYGVKD. Trimming pared 0 bases from V and 3 bases from J, leaving 12 bases between. The length of the CDR3 is 16 residues. CDR3 sequence (DNA): TGTGCCATCAGTGAGTCTCTTAGGAGCTTCAATCAGCCCCAGCATTTT. Translating gives CAISESLRSFNQPQHF.

A few counts support this clonotype. J is TRBJ1-2 and V is TRBV10-3, with D tentatively TRBD1 (5 bases). Trimming pared 7 bases from V and 8 bases from J, leaving 14 bases between. The germline gives CDR1 ENHRY, CDR2 SYGVKD. This CDR3 is 12 amino acids long. CDR3 DNA: TGTGCCATCACCTTCGGACAACTCGGCTACACCTTC. Translation gives CAITFGQLGYTF.

The rearrangement uses TRBV20-1 and TRBJ2-3, with 7 bases aligning to TRBD2. The V segment lost 5 bases and the J segment 2 bases; nucleotides outside the gene matches: 7. The CDR3 totals 14 residues. The germline CDR1 and CDR2 sequences are DFQATT and SNEGSKA (reference sequence). Here the CDR3 reads CSAPTAGHTDTQYF. The CDR3 nucleotides are TGCAGTGCTCCAACAGCGGGGCACACAGATACGCAGTATTTT.

A few counts support this clonotype. The chain employs TRBV27 and TRBJ1-1; no clear D. V lost 3 bases to trimming and J lost 7 bases, with 12 bases between them. The V gene's germline CDR1 is MNHEY and CDR2 SMNVEV (reference sequence). The CDR3 totals 13 residues. CDR3 in amino acids: CASSFNHGREAFF. The CDR3 coding sequence is TGTGCCAGCAGTTTTAACCACGGTCGTGAAGCTTTCTTT.

The V gene is TRBV5-8, the J gene TRBJ1-6; D gene uncertain. The CDR3 sequence is 12 residues long. The germline V gene encodes CDR1 SGHTS and CDR2 YDEGEE. The ends were cut back, 7 bases at V and 7 bases at J, with 9 bases in the middle. CDR3: CASGPRNSPLHF. The CDR3 nucleotides read TGTGCCAGCGGGCCTCGAAATTCACCCCTCCACTTT.

The chain combines TRBV6-1 with TRBJ2-1; 8 positions match TRBD2. Trimming took 5 bases from V and 6 from J; bases not matched to a gene: 18. CDR1 MNHNS and CDR2 SASEGT come from the germline V gene. This CDR3 has 18 residues. CDR3 sequence (DNA): TGTGCCAGCAGTCTAGTCCCCCACCTCGCGGGGGGCAGCAATGAGCAGTTCTTC. The encoded protein is CASSLVPHLAGGSNEQFF.

The chain couples TRBV20-1 to TRBJ2-7; TRBD2 agrees at 8 bases. The length of the CDR3 is 14 residues. Trimming took 3 bases from V and 2 from J; bases not matched to a gene: 6. Germline values: CDR1 DFQATT, CDR2 SNEGSKA (reference sequence). In nucleotides, the CDR3 is TGCAGTGCTAGGTTAGCGGGACCCCCCTACGAGCAGTACTTC. It specifies CSARLAGPPYEQYF.

This clonotype was recorded many times. The chain has TRBV20-1 and TRBJ2-7; 9 nucleotides align to TRBD2. J was trimmed by 6 bases and V by 6 bases; bases with no gene match: 9. This CDR3 region has 13 residues. Germline V CDR1 and CDR2: DFQATT, SNEGSKA (reference sequence). The CDR3 sequence is CSAQLRGGGEQYF. In nucleotides, the CDR3 is TGCAGTGCCCAGCTGCGGGGGGGGGGCGAGCAGTACTTC.

The gene calls are TRBV9 and TRBJ2-2; TRBD2 agrees at 8 bases. Germline CDR1 and CDR2: SGDLS and YYNGEE. The V segment lost 0 bases and the J segment 1 base; nucleotides outside the gene matches: 2. This CDR3 has 16 residues. In DNA form, the CDR3 reads TGTGCCAGCAGCGTAGGTGGGACTAGGAACACCGGGGAGCTGTTTTTT. Translating it yields CASSVGGTRNTGELFF.

This clonotype was seen more than once but under ten times. The chain combines TRBV6-5 with TRBJ1-5; no reliable D call. This CDR3 comprises 14 residues. Trimming removed 0 bases from V and 5 bases from J, with 8 bases in between. Germline-derived CDR1 and CDR2 are MNHEY and SVGAGI. The CDR3 DNA reads TGTGCCAGCAGTTACTCTCCGTCGTATCAGCCCCAGCATTTT. As protein: CASSYSPSYQPQHF.

This chain connects TRBV20-1 to TRBJ2-7; D is unresolved. Trimming took off 2 bases at V and 3 bases at J, with 20 bases between the two ends. This CDR3 is built from 16 residues. Germline V gene lookup returns CDR1 DFQATT and CDR2 SNEGSKA (reference sequence). Here the CDR3 DNA reads TGCAGTGCTAGATCGGTTTTTCGGTATAGCAACTACGAGCAGTACTTC. It is translated as CSARSVFRYSNYEQYF.

The chain combines TRBV9 with TRBJ2-2, with no clear D. Germline loops: CDR1 SGDLS, CDR2 YYNGEE. Between the trimmed V and J ends, which lost 6 bases and 6 bases, there was a span of 18 bases. This CDR3 contains 15 residues. The CDR3 region is CASKLGGEGSGELFF. The DNA for the CDR3 is TGTGCCAGCAAATTGGGCGGCGAAGGGTCCGGGGAGCTGTTTTTT.

The rearrangement links TRBV12-3 or TRBV12-4 to TRBJ2-7; D remains ambiguous. Trimming cost V 0 bases and J 4 bases, with 16 bases left between them. The CDR3 sequence is 16 residues long. CDR3 protein: CASSLAVANPLYEQYF. CDR3 DNA: TGTGCCAGCAGTTTAGCCGTGGCTAATCCCCTATACGAGCAGTACTTC.

This clonotype was seen only a few times. The chain uses TRBV6-1 and TRBJ2-3, with 8 nucleotides matching TRBD2. J lost 11 bases, V lost 6 bases, and 16 bases had no gene match. Germline assignment: CDR1 MNHNS and CDR2 SASEGT. The CDR3 has 15 residues. CDR3 DNA sequence: TGTGCCAGCAGGCCTACGGGGGGGGGAGGAGGAGGGCAGTATTTT. Its translation is CASRPTGGGGGGQYF.

This clonotype has only a few counts. The chain couples TRBV10-3 to TRBJ1-1; D remains ambiguous. The CDR3 loop spans 14 amino acids. CDR1 and CDR2 (germline): ENHRY, SYGVKD. V dropped 6 bases and J dropped 4 bases, with 15 bases sitting between them. CDR3 amino acids: CAIRTDSLSTEAFF. In DNA form, the CDR3 reads TGTGCCATCAGGACTGACTCTTTGAGCACTGAAGCTTTCTTT.

A few counts support this clonotype. The V call is TRBV9, the J call TRBJ2-7; maybe TRBD2 (6 bases). The CDR3 totals 14 residues. Germline CDR1 SGDLS, CDR2 YYNGEE. The V gene lost 3 bases and the J gene lost 4 bases, with 14 bases spanning the gap. The DNA for the CDR3 is TGTGCCAGCAGCGCCGCGGGACGGGCATACGAGCAGTACTTC. This sequence encodes CASSAAGRAYEQYF.

J is TRBJ1-2 and V is TRBV29-1; tentatively, D is TRBD1 (6 bases). Germline CDR1 is SQVTM and CDR2 is ANQGSEA. Trimming removed 3 bases from V and 3 bases from J, with 20 bases in between. The CDR3 runs 16 residues. The CDR3 region is CSVDTWTEPLDYGYTF. The CDR3 DNA reads as TGCAGCGTTGACACATGGACAGAGCCCCTTGACTATGGCTACACCTTC. Full variable domain (remainder filled in from reference TRBV29-1 and TRBJ1-2): SAVISQKPSRDICQRGTSLTIQCQVDSQVTMMFWYRQQPGQSLTLIATANQGSEATYESGFVIDKFPISRPNLTFSTLTVSNMSPEDSSIYLCSVDTWTEPLDYGYTFGSGTRLTVV.

The chain recombines TRBV6-1 with TRBJ2-5, with D unclear. The CDR3 is made up of 16 amino acids. V lost 4 bases to trimming and J lost 5 bases, with 20 bases between them. CDR1 is MNHNS, CDR2 SASEGT, per germline. CDR3 loop: CASSAPGRVSRETQYF. In DNA form, the CDR3 reads TGTGCCAGCAGTGCTCCTGGTCGTGTCTCGCGGGAGACCCAGTACTTC.

This clonotype was recorded at least ten times. The gene calls are TRBV10-3 and TRBJ1-2; no clear D gene. Germline-derived CDR1 and CDR2 are ENHRY and SYGVKD. This CDR3 contains 13 residues. V shed 4 bases and J shed 4 bases, with 10 bases lying between them. The CDR3 DNA sequence: TGTGCCATCAGTGGTCCGGCAGCCTATGGCTACACCTTC. Its translation: CAISGPAAYGYTF.

This clonotype was found a few times. The J gene is TRBJ1-4, the V gene TRBV20-1, with TRBD1 identical over 7 bases. The length of the CDR3 is 13 residues. Germline V gene lookup returns CDR1 DFQATT and CDR2 SNEGSKA (reference sequence). With V trimmed by 7 bases and J by 8 bases, 10 bases remained unmatched. As DNA, the CDR3 is TGCAGTGTCCTCGACAGGGCGGACGAAAAACTGTTTTTT. Protein: CSVLDRADEKLFF.

This rearrangement joins TRBV5-1 to TRBJ2-3, with D maybe TRBD1 (6 bases). The CDR3 runs to 14 residues. Germline V gives CDR1 SGHRS, CDR2 YFSETQ. V lost 3 bases to trimming and J lost 5 bases, with 13 bases between them. CDR3 sequence (DNA): TGCGCCAGCAGCTCGTTGGGGGCAGAAGATACGCAGTATTTT. Residues: CASSSLGAEDTQYF.

J is TRBJ2-5 and V is TRBV5-6; no clear D gene. This CDR3 contains 11 residues. Trimming stripped 4 bases from V and 7 bases from J, with 8 bases between. Germline CDR1 is SGHDT and CDR2 is YYEEEE. In DNA form, the CDR3 reads TGTGCCAGCAGCCTAGGGATGACCCAGTACTTC. It codes for CASSLGMTQYF.

This rearrangement joins TRBV11-2 to TRBJ2-1; possibly TRBD1 for D (5 bases). Germline CDR1 and CDR2: SGHAT and FQNNGV. The V end was cut by 5 bases, the J end by 7 bases, with 15 bases between. This CDR3 contains 14 residues. The chain's CDR3 is CASSPTAGRNEQFF. The CDR3 DNA reads as TGTGCCAGCAGCCCCACGGCAGGGCGGAATGAGCAGTTCTTC.

The genes are TRBV12-3 or TRBV12-4 and TRBJ2-3; tentatively, D is TRBD2 (6 bases). The CDR3 is made up of 15 amino acids. V lost 6 bases, J lost 5 bases, and 18 bases lay in between. The CDR3 DNA follows: TGTGCCAGCAGCCCCACCCGACTGGGGGGAGATACGCAGTATTTT. It specifies CASSPTRLGGDTQYF.